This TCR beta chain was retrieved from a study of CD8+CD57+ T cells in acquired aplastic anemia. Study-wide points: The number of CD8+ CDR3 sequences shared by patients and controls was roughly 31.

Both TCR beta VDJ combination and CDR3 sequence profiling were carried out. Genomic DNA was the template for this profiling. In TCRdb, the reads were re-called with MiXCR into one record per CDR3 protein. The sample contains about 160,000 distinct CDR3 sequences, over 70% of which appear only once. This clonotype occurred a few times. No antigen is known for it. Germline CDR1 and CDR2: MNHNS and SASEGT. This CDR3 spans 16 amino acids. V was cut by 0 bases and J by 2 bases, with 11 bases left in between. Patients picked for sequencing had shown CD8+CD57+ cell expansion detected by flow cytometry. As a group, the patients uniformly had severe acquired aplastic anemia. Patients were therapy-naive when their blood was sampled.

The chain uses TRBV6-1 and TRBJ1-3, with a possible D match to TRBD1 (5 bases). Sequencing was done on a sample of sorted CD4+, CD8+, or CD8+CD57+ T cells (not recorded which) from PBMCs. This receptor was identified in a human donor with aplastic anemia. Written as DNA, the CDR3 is TGTGCCAGCAGTGAAGCGGGGGTGGCCGCTGGAAACACCATATATTTT. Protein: CASSEAGVAAGNTIYF.